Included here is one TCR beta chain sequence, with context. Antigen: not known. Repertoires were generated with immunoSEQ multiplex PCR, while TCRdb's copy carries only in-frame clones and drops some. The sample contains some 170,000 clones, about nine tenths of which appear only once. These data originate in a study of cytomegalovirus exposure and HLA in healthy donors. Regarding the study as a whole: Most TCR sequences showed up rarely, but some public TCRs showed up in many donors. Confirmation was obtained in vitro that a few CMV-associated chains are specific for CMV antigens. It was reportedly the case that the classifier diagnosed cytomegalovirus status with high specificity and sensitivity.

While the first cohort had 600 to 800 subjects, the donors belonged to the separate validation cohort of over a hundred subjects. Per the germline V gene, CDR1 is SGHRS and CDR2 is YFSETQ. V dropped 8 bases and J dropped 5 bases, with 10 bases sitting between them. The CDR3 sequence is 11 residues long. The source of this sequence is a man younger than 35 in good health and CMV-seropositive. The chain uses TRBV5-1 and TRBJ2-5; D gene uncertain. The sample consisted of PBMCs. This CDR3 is CASHNEETQYF. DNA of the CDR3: TGCGCCAGTCATAACGAGGAGACCCAGTACTTC.